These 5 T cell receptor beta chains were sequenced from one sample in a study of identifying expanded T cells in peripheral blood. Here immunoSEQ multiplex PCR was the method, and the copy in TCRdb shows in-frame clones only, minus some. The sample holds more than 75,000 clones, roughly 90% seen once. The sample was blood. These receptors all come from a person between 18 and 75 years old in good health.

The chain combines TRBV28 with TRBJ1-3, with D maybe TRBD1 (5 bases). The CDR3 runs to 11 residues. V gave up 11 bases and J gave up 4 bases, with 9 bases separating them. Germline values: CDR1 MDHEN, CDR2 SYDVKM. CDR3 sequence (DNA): TGTGCCGTTGAGGGGGGAAACACCATATATTTT. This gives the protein CAVEGGNTIYF.

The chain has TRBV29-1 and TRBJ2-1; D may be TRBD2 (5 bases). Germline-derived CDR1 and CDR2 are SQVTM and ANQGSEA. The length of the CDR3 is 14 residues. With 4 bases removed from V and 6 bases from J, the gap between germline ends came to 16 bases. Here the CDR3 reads CSVGSLVGVNEQFF. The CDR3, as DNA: TGCAGCGTTGGATCGCTAGTCGGGGTCAATGAGCAGTTCTTC.

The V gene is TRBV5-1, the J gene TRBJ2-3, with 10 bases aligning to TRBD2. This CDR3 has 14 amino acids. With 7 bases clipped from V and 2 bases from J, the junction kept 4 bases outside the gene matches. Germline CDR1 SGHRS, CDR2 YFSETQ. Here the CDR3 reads CASCLAGVTDTQYF. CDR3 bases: TGCGCCAGCTGCCTAGCGGGAGTCACAGATACGCAGTATTTT.

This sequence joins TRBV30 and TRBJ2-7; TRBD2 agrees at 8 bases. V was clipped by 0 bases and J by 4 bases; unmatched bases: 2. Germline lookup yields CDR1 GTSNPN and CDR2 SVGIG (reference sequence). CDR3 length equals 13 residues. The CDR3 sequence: CAWSVGGGYEQYF. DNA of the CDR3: TGTGCCTGGAGTGTCGGGGGGGGTTACGAGCAGTACTTC.

CDR3 bases: TGTGCCAGTAGTATAAGGGGCCGGGGCACCGGGGAGCTGTTTTTT. Its translation is CASSIRGRGTGELFF. The chain joins TRBV19 to TRBJ2-2, with D perhaps being TRBD1 or TRBD2 (5 bases each). The CDR3 is made up of 15 amino acids. Trimming shortened V by 2 bases and J by 4 bases, and 11 bases separated the two germline ends. Looked up from germline, CDR1 is LNHDA and CDR2 is SQIVND (reference sequence).